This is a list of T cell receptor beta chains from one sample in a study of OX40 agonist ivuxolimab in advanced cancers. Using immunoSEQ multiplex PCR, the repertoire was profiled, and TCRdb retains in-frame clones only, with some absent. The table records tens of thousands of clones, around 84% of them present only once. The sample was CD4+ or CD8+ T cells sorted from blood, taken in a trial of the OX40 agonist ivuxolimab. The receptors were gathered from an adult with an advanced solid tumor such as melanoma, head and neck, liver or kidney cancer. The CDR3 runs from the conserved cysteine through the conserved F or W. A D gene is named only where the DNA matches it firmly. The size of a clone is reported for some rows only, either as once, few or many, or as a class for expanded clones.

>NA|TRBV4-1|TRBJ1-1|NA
TGCGCCAGCAGCTCCGATTGGGCGGCGAACACTGAAGCTTTCTTT
CASSSDWAANTEAFF
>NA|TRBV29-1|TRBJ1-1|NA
TGCAGCGTTGTGGCAGGTCCCCTTACCACTGAAGCTTTCTTT
CSVVAGPLTTEAFF
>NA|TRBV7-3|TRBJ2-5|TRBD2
TGTGCCAGCAGCTCCGGGACTAGCGGGGGCCAAGAGACCCAGTACTTC
CASSSGTSGGQETQYF
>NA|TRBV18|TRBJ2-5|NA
TGTGCCAGCTCACTACAGACAGGACAAGAGACCCAGTACTTC
CASSLQTGQETQYF
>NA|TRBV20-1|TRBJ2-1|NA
TGCAGTGCTACAGTACCGAGGGAGCAGTTCTTC
CSATVPREQFF
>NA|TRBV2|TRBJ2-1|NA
TGTGCCAGGACAACGGGGTCGTACAATGAGCAGTTCTTC
CARTTGSYNEQFF
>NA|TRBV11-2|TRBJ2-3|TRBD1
TGTGCCAGCAGCCTTCGGACAGGGCTTCCCACAGATACGCAGTATTTT
CASSLRTGLPTDTQYF
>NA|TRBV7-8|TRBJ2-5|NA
TGTGCCAGCGGACGTCGGGAGACCCAGTACTTC
CASGRRETQYF
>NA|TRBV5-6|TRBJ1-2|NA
TGTGCCAGCAGCCTGAGACAGTTGGCAGATGGCTACACCTTC
CASSLRQLADGYTF
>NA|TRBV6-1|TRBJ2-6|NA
TGTGCCAGCAGTCAAGCAGGGGCCTCTGGGGCCAACGTCCTGACTTTC
CASSQAGASGANVLTF
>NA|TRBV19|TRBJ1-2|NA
TGTGCCAGCACCATAAAACATCGCCCCGAACAGGTAACCTATGGCTACACCTTC
CASTIKHRPEQVTYGYTF
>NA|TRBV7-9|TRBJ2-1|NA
TGTGCCAGCAGCTTAGATGGCCCTCGGGGCTCCTACAATGAGCAGTTCTTC
CASSLDGPRGSYNEQFF
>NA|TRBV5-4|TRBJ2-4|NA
TGTGCCAGCAGCCCCCGGGACAAGCACATTCAGTACTTC
CASSPRDKHIQYF
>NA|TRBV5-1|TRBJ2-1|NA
TGCGCCAGCAGCTTGGCACCCTATGAGCAGTTCTTC
CASSLAPYEQFF
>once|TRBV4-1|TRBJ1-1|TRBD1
TGCGCCAGCAGCCAAGCGGGACAGGGAGAAGCTTTCTTT
CASSQAGQGEAFF
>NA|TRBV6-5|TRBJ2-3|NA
TGTGCCAGCAGTTACGATAACGGGTACACAGATACGCAGTATTTT
CASSYDNGYTDTQYF
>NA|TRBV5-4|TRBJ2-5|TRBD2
TGTGCCAGCAGCCGACTAGCGGGAGGCCAAGAGACCCAGTACTTC
CASSRLAGGQETQYF
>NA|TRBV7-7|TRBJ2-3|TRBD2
TGTGCCAGCAGCCCATCGGGACTATCTACGCAGTATTTT
CASSPSGLSTQYF
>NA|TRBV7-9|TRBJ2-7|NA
TGTGCCAGCAGCGTGCAGGGGACACTACGTGAGCAGTACTTC
CASSVQGTLREQYF
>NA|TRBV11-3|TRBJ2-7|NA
TGTGCCAGCAGCCCCTACGGAGGACAGGAGCAGTACTTC
CASSPYGGQEQYF
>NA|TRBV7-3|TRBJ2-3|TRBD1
TGTGCCAGCAGCATAGAAGGGGGCTTCACAGATACGCAGTATTTT
CASSIEGGFTDTQYF
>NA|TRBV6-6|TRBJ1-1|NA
TGTGCCAGCAACAGACAGAACACTGAAGCTTTCTTT
CASNRQNTEAFF
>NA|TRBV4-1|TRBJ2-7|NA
TGCGCCAGCAGCCGACCCTCTGGGGTTGAGGGACGGGAGCAGTACTTC
CASSRPSGVEGREQYF
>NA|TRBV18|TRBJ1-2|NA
TGTGCCAGCTCACCCATGACAGTGGGCTCTAACTATGGCTACACCTTC
CASSPMTVGSNYGYTF
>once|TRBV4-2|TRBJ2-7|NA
TGTGCCAGCAGCCAGAGGACCCTTGAGGACGAGCAGTACTTC
CASSQRTLEDEQYF
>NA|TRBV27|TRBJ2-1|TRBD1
TGTGCCAGCAGTATCGGGACAGGGGGCTTCGATGAGCAGTTCTTC
CASSIGTGGFDEQFF
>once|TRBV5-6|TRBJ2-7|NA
TGTGCCAGCAGCTTGGCGGTAAGCGAGCAGTACTTC
CASSLAVSEQYF
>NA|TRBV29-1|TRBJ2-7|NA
TGCAGCGTTGAAAAGGGGACGACCTACGAGCAGTACTTC
CSVEKGTTYEQYF
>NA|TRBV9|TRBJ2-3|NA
TGTGCCAGCAGCGGGGGCAGGGGAGGAGACACAGATACGCAGTATTTT
CASSGGRGGDTDTQYF
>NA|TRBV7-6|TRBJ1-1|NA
TGTGCCAGCAGCCCGCGACAGTTGAACACTGAAGCTTTCTTT
CASSPRQLNTEAFF
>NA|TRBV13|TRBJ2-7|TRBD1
TGTGCCAGCAGCTCACAGGGGGCCACCTACGAGCAGTACTTC
CASSSQGATYEQYF
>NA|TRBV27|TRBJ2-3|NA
TGTGCCAGCAGTTTATCTGTCTTCTCCAATAAGTATTTT
CASSLSVFSNKYF
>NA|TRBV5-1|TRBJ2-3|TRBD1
TGCGCCAGCAGCTTAGGGACAGACTCGCTGGATACGCAGTATTTT
CASSLGTDSLDTQYF
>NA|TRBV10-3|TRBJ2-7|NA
TGTGCCATCAGGGCCACGGTCGGGGTTGCCTACGAGCAGTACTTC
CAIRATVGVAYEQYF
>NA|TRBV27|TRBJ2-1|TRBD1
TGTGCCAGCAGGCAGGGACAGGGATTGGGTGAGCAGTTCTTC
CASRQGQGLGEQFF
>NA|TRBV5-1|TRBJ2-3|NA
TGCGCCAGCAGCCAATTTGCCTGGGGCCAAATGACTTCCACAGATACGCAGTATTTT
CASSQFAWGQMTSTDTQYF
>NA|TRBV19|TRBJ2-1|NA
TGTGCCAGTAGTCGGCGGACTTACAATGAGCAGTTCTTC
CASSRRTYNEQFF
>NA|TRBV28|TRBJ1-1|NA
TGTGCCAGCAGTTTACAGGACACTGAAGCTTTCTTT
CASSLQDTEAFF
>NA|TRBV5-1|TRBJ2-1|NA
TGCGCCAGCAACGAAAGCCCTAGCTCCTACAATGAGCAGTTCTTC
CASNESPSSYNEQFF
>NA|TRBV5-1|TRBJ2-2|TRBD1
TGCGCCAGCAGCTACCTGGGACAGGGGGGCACCGGGGAGCTGTTTTTT
CASSYLGQGGTGELFF
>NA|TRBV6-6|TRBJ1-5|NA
TGTGCCAGCAGTTTGCAGGGTAGCAATCAGCCCCAGCATTTT
CASSLQGSNQPQHF
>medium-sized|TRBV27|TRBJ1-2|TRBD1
TGTGCCAGTCGTACAGGGGGCAGGGGCTACACCTTC
CASRTGGRGYTF
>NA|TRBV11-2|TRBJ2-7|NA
TGTGCCAGCAGCTCCCCACTTACCGGCGAGCAGTACTTC
CASSSPLTGEQYF
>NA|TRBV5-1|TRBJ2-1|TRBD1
TGCGCCAGCAGCACCAACCGGGACAGAGGGGCCCGGCTCCCCTACAATGAGCAGTTCTTC
CASSTNRDRGARLPYNEQFF
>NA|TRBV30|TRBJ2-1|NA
TGTGCCTGGAGGGCAGGGAGTGCCGAGCAGTTCTTC
CAWRAGSAEQFF
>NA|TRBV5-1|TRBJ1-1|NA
TGCGCCAGCAGCCTACCGGGACCAGAAGCTTTCTTT
CASSLPGPEAFF
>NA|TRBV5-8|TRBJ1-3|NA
TGTGCCAGCAGCTTGGTAGGGGGAAACACCATATATTTT
CASSLVGGNTIYF
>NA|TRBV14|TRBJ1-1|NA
TGTGCCAGCAGCATACAGGCGCTGAACACTGAAGCTTTCTTT
CASSIQALNTEAFF
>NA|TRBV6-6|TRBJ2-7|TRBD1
TGTGCCAGCAGTTACTCGCGACAGGGGGCCTACGAGCAGTACTTC
CASSYSRQGAYEQYF
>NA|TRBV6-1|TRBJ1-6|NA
TGTGCCAGCAGTGAGTATACAGGGCCTAATTCACCCCTCCACTTT
CASSEYTGPNSPLHF
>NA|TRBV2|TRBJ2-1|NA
TGTGCCAGCCGGCTGGAGGGGCCTGAGCAGTTCTTC
CASRLEGPEQFF